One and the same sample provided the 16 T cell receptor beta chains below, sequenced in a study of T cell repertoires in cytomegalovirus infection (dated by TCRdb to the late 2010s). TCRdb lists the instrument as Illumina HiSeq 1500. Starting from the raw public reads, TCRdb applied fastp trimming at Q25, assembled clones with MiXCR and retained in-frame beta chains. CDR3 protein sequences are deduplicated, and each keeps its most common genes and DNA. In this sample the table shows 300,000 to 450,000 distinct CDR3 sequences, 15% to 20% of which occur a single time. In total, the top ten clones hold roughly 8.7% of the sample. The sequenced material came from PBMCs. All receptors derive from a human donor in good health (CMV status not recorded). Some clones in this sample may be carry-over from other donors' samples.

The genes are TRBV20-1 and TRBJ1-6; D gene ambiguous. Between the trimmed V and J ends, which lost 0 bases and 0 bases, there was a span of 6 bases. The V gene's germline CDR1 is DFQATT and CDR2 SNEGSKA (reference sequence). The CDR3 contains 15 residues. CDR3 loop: CSAREGSSYNSPLHF. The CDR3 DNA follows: TGCAGTGCTAGAGAGGGGAGCTCCTATAATTCACCCCTCCACTTT.

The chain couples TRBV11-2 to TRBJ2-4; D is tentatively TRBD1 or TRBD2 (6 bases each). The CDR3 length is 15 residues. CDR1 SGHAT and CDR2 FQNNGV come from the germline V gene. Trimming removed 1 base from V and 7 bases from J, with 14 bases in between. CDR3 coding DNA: TGTGCCAGCAGCTTAGGCGGGACAATCCCCAACATTCAGTACTTC. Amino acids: CASSLGGTIPNIQYF.

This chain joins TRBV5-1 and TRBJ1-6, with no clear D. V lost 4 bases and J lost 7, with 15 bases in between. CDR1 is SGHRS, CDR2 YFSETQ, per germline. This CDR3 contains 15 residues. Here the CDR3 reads CASSPDGASNSPLHF. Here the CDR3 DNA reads TGCGCCAGCAGCCCGGACGGAGCTTCCAATTCACCCCTCCACTTT.

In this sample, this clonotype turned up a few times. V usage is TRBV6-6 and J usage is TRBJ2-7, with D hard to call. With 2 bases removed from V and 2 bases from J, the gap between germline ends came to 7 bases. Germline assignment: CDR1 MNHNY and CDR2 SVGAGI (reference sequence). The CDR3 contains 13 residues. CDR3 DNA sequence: TGTGCCAGCAGTTACAGGAACGCCTACGAGCAGTACTTC. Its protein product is CASSYRNAYEQYF.

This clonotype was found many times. CDR3 nucleotides: TGTGCCAGCACAGCGCAACCGGACTATGGCTACACCTTC. Its protein product is CASTAQPDYGYTF. The chain combines TRBV7-2 with TRBJ1-2; D gene ambiguous. The V end lost 7 bases, the J end lost 3 bases, and 12 bases lay between the germline ends. Germline CDR1 SGHTA, CDR2 FQGNSA. This CDR3 contains 13 residues.

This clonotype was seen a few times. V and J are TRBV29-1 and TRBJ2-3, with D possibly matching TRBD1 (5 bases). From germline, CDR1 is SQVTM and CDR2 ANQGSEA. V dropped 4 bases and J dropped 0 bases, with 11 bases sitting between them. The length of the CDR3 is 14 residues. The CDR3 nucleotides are TGCAGCGTTGGTCAGGACACCAGCACAGATACGCAGTATTTT. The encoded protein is CSVGQDTSTDTQYF.

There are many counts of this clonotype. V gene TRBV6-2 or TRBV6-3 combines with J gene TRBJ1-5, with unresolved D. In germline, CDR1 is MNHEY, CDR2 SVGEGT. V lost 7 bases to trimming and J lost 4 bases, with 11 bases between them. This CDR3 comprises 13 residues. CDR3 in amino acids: CASTSQRNQPQHF. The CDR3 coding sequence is TGTGCCAGCACCTCCCAAAGAAATCAGCCCCAGCATTTT.

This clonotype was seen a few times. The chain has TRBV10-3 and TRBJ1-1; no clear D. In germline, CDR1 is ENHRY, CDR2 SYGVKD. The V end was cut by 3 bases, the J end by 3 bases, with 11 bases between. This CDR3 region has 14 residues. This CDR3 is CAISDGQLYTEAFF. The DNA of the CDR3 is TGTGCCATCAGTGATGGGCAGTTGTACACTGAAGCTTTCTTT.

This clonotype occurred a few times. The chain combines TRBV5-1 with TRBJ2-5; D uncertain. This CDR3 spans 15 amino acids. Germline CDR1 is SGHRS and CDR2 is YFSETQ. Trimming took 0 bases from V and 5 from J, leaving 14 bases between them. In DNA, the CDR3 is TGCGCCAGCAGCTTGGCAGCCTCAAACGGGGAGACCCAGTACTTC. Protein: CASSLAASNGETQYF.

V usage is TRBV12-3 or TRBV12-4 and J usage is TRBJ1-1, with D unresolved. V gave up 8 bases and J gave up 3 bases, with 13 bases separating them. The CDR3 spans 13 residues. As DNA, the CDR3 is TGTGCCAGCGCAGCGGATCCCCACACTGAAGCTTTCTTT. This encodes CASAADPHTEAFF.

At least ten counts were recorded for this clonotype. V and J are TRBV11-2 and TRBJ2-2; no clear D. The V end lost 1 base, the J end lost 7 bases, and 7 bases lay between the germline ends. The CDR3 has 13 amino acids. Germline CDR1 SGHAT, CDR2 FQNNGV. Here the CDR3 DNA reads TGTGCCAGCAGCTTAGGCGTCGTCGGGGAGCTGTTTTTT. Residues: CASSLGVVGELFF. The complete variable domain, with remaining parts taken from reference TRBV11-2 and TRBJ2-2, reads EAGVAQSPRYKIIEKRQSVAFWCNPISGHATLYWYQQILGQGPKLLIQFQNNGVVDDSQLPKDRFSAERLKGVDSTLKIQPAKLEDSAVYLCASSLGVVGELFFGEGSRLTVL.

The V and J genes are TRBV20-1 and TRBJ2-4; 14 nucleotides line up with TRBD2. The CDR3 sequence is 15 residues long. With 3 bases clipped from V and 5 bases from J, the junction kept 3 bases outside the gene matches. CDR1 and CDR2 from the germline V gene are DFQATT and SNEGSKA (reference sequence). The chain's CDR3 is CSARLGLAGENIQYF. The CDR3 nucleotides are TGCAGTGCTAGGTTGGGACTAGCGGGAGAAAACATTCAGTACTTC.

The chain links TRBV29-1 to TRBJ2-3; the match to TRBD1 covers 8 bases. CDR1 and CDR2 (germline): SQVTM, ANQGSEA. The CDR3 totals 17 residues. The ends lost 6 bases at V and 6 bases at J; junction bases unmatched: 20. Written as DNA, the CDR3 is TGCAGCGTGCCCACAGGGGGGTACGGGAGCAGGAGGGATACGCAGTATTTT. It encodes CSVPTGGYGSRRDTQYF.

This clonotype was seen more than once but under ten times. CDR3 loop: CSARTSGDYEQYF. DNA of the CDR3: TGCAGTGCTCGGACTAGCGGGGACTACGAGCAGTACTTC. The chain carries TRBV20-1 and TRBJ2-7, with TRBD2 matching over 12 bases. Trimming at V came to 5 bases and at J to 3 bases, leaving 2 bases not matched to a gene. CDR1 is DFQATT, CDR2 SNEGSKA, per germline (reference sequence). This CDR3 contains 13 residues.

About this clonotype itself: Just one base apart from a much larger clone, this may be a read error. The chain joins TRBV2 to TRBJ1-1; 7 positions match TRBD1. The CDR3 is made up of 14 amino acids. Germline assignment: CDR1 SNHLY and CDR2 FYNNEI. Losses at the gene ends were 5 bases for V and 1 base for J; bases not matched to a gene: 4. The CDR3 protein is CASSRQGGNTEAFF. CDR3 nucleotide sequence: TGTGCCAGCAGTCGACAGGGTGGGAACACTGAAGCTTTCTTT.

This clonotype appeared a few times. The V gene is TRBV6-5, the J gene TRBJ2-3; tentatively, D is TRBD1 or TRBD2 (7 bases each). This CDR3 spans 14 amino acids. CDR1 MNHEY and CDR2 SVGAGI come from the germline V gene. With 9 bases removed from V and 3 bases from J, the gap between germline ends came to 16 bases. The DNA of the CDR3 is TGTGCCAGGCTTAGGCAGGGGGGGACAGATACGCAGTATTTT. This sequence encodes CARLRQGGTDTQYF.